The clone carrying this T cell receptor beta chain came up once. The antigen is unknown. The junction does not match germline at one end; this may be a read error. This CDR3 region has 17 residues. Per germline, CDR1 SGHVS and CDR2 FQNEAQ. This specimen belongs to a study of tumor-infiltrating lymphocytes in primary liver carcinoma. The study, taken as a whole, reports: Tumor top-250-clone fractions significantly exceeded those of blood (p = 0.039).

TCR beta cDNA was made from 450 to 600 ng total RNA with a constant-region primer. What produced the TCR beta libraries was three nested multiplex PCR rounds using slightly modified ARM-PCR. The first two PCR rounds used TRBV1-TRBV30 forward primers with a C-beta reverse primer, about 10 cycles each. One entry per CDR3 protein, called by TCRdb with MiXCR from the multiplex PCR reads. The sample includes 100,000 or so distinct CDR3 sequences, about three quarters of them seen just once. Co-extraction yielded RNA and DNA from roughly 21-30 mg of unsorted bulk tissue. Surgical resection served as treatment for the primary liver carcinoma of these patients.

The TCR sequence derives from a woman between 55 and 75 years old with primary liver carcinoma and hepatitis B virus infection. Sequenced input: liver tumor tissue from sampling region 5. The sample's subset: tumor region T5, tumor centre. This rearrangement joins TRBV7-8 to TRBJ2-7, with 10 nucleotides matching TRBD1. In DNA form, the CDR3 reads TGTGTCAGCAACTCAGAATTCGCGGGGACAGGGGTCCACGAGCAATACTTC. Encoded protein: CVSNSEFAGTGVHEQYF.